This passage covers 19 T cell receptor beta chains from one sample sequenced in a study of CD8 T cells in ankylosing spondylitis. MiXCR, run by TCRdb on the 5' RACE reads, gives a single entry per CDR3 protein. This table has under 300,000 distinct CDR3 sequences, roughly 10% appearing once. The specimen was blood, either unsorted or a sorted T cell fraction (not recorded which). These receptors came from a male donor with ankylosing spondylitis or in good health (not recorded which).

This clonotype has a handful of counts. The gene calls are TRBV7-9 and TRBJ1-2, with D hard to call. The ends were cut back, 4 bases at V and 2 bases at J, with 14 bases in the middle. The V gene's germline CDR1 is SEHNR and CDR2 FQNEAQ (reference sequence). The CDR3 has 15 residues. DNA of the CDR3: TGTGCCAGCAGCTCAACCCGAACCGGCAACTATGGCTACACCTTC. Translated: CASSSTRTGNYGYTF.

The chain joins TRBV28 to TRBJ2-1; D gene ambiguous. Trimming removed 4 bases from V and 0 bases from J, with 13 bases in between. The CDR3 runs 16 residues. Germline V gene lookup returns CDR1 MDHEN and CDR2 SYDVKM. The CDR3 protein is CASSSQTGFSYNEQFF. The DNA of the CDR3 is TGTGCCAGCAGTTCACAGACGGGCTTCTCCTACAATGAGCAGTTCTTC.

This clonotype was observed many times. The V gene is TRBV12-3 or TRBV12-4, the J gene TRBJ2-3; no clear D. The length of the CDR3 is 15 residues. V was cut by 0 bases and J by 1 base, with 8 bases left in between. The CDR3 loop is CASSLAIGGTDTQYF. CDR3 DNA: TGTGCCAGCAGTTTAGCGATTGGGGGCACAGATACGCAGTATTTT.

CDR3 in amino acids: CASSLAYGGYEKLFF. CDR3 DNA: TGTGCCAGCAGTTTAGCGTACGGGGGCTATGAAAAACTGTTTTTT. The chain employs TRBV12-3 or TRBV12-4 and TRBJ1-4; tentatively, D is TRBD1 (6 bases). The V gene lost 0 bases and the J gene lost 6 bases, with 11 bases spanning the gap. The CDR3 is made up of 15 amino acids.

This clonotype came up many times. The chain carries TRBV5-1 and TRBJ1-1; TRBD1 matches 8 bases. Germline V CDR1 and CDR2: SGHRS, YFSETQ. With V trimmed by 0 bases and J by 5 bases, 3 bases remained unmatched. The CDR3 is 14 residues long. The CDR3 bases are TGCGCCAGCAGCTTGGGGACAGGGTATACTGAAGCTTTCTTT. It specifies CASSLGTGYTEAFF.

The V and J genes are TRBV7-9 and TRBJ2-5; D is undetermined. Germline V lookup: CDR1 SEHNR, CDR2 FQNEAQ (reference sequence). CDR3 length: 15 residues. Deletions cut 5 bases from V and 2 bases from J, with 15 bases between. This CDR3 reads CASSHALIRQETQYF. The CDR3 DNA reads TGTGCCAGCAGCCACGCACTCATCCGACAAGAGACCCAGTACTTC.

This clonotype was seen ten or more times. This chain uses TRBV29-1 with TRBJ1-1, with a possible D match to TRBD1 (5 bases). This CDR3 comprises 13 residues. With 4 bases removed from V and 0 bases from J, the gap between germline ends came to 9 bases. Per germline, CDR1 SQVTM and CDR2 ANQGSEA. The CDR3 here is CSVVGGVNTEAFF. CDR3 nucleotides: TGCAGCGTTGTGGGGGGAGTGAACACTGAAGCTTTCTTT.

There are many counts of this clonotype. The gene calls are TRBV20-1 and TRBJ2-1; 10 nucleotides match TRBD2. Germline-derived CDR1 and CDR2 are DFQATT and SNEGSKA (reference sequence). This CDR3 comprises 16 residues. Germline trimming cut 1 base from V and 11 bases from J; bases unmatched to any gene: 14. For the CDR3, the DNA is TGCAGTGCTAGAGGTTTAGGACTAGCGGTCTTAGGGAAGCAGTTCTTC. It specifies CSARGLGLAVLGKQFF.

There are a few counts of this clonotype. V and J are TRBV6-2 or TRBV6-3 and TRBJ2-3; 10 nucleotides match TRBD2. This CDR3 has 15 amino acids. Germline-derived CDR1 and CDR2 are MNHEY and SVGEGT. Trimming at V came to 2 bases and at J to 6 bases, leaving 5 bases not matched to a gene. CDR3: CASSYQASGSDTQYF. CDR3 coding DNA: TGTGCCAGCAGTTACCAGGCTAGCGGGAGTGATACGCAGTATTTT.

This clonotype was observed at least ten times. V gene TRBV20-1 combines with J gene TRBJ2-3, with D unclear. The germline V gene has CDR1 DFQATT and CDR2 SNEGSKA (reference sequence). CDR3 length: 12 amino acids. Trimming pared 6 bases from V and 3 bases from J, leaving 10 bases between. CDR3 loop: CSAFGLTDTQYF. CDR3 bases: TGCAGTGCGTTTGGCTTAACAGATACGCAGTATTTT.

This clonotype was seen at least ten times. This rearrangement joins TRBV28 to TRBJ2-3; D is unresolved. Germline CDR1 and CDR2: MDHEN and SYDVKM. Trimming stripped 7 bases from V and 6 bases from J, with 8 bases between. This CDR3 comprises 11 residues. The CDR3: CASTAGDTQYF. CDR3 DNA: TGTGCCAGCACCGCCGGGGATACGCAGTATTTT.

The chain has TRBV27 and TRBJ1-2, with D possibly matching TRBD1 (6 bases). Germline-derived CDR1 and CDR2 are MNHEY and SMNVEV (reference sequence). Trimming pared 6 bases from V and 7 bases from J, leaving 24 bases between. The length of the CDR3 is 16 residues. CDR3 coding DNA: TGTGCCAGCAGACCAAATCCCGGGACAACCCATTCTGGCTACACCTTC. Its translation is CASRPNPGTTHSGYTF.

The rearrangement links TRBV29-1 to TRBJ2-2; maybe TRBD2 (6 bases). CDR3 length: 13 residues. Germline lookup yields CDR1 SQVTM and CDR2 ANQGSEA. V was clipped by 0 bases and J by 13 bases, with 15 bases between them. CDR3 in amino acids: CSVEEGGTGRLFF. The CDR3 DNA reads as TGCAGCGTTGAAGAAGGCGGGACCGGGCGGCTGTTTTTT.

The chain uses TRBV28 and TRBJ2-1; D possibly matches TRBD1 or TRBD2 (6 bases each). CDR3 length: 15 residues. The germline gives CDR1 MDHEN, CDR2 SYDVKM. V was cut by 6 bases and J by 6 bases, with 18 bases left in between. CDR3 sequence (DNA): TGTGCCAGCAGGCCAACCGGGGGCCGGGGCAATGAGCAGTTCTTC. This gives the protein CASRPTGGRGNEQFF.

This clonotype came up many times. V usage is TRBV5-1 and J usage is TRBJ1-2, with 8 bases lining up with TRBD1. Trimming cost V 0 bases and J 6 bases; bases outside gene matches: 7. The CDR3 is made up of 15 amino acids. Per the germline V gene, CDR1 is SGHRS and CDR2 is YFSETQ. Here the CDR3 reads CASSLDLGQEDGYTF. CDR3 bases: TGCGCCAGCAGCTTGGATCTGGGACAGGAAGATGGCTACACCTTC.

This clonotype occurred a few times. The chain joins TRBV14 to TRBJ2-7, with no clear D. Per the germline V gene, CDR1 is SGHDN and CDR2 is FVKESK. Trimming removed 1 base at V and 3 bases at J, with 7 bases between. This CDR3 spans 13 amino acids. For the CDR3, the DNA is TGTGCCAGCAGCCAAGTTTTGGGCTACGAGCAGTACTTC. Translated, it gives CASSQVLGYEQYF.

This chain joins TRBV11-2 and TRBJ2-3; no clear D. CDR1 and CDR2 from the germline V gene are SGHAT and FQNNGV. The CDR3 consists of 13 residues. Trimming took 3 bases from V and 2 from J, leaving 6 bases between them. The CDR3 here is CASSFTPTDTQYF. DNA of the CDR3: TGTGCCAGCAGCTTTACCCCCACAGATACGCAGTATTTT. Full variable domain (outside the CDR3, taken from reference TRBV11-2 and TRBJ2-3): EAGVAQSPRYKIIEKRQSVAFWCNPISGHATLYWYQQILGQGPKLLIQFQNNGVVDDSQLPKDRFSAERLKGVDSTLKIQPAKLEDSAVYLCASSFTPTDTQYFGPGTRLTVL.

The genes are TRBV3-1 and TRBJ2-7; the D is unclear. The CDR3 runs 13 residues. V dropped 3 bases and J dropped 6 bases, with 12 bases sitting between them. From germline, CDR1 is LGHDT and CDR2 YNNKEL (reference sequence). The CDR3 DNA is TGTGCCAGCAGCCAGACACTTTTGGGCGAGCAGTACTTC. The encoded protein is CASSQTLLGEQYF.

This clonotype was seen at least ten times. The chain joins TRBV20-1 to TRBJ2-3; the match to TRBD1 covers 7 bases. CDR1 and CDR2 (germline): DFQATT, SNEGSKA (reference sequence). V was pared by 2 bases and J by 2 bases, with 4 bases of the junction left unmatched. The CDR3 runs to 14 residues. In DNA, the CDR3 is TGCAGTGCTAGATTCAGGGGGTTCACAGATACGCAGTATTTT. Translation: CSARFRGFTDTQYF.